The T cell receptor beta chain described here comes from a study of blood T cell repertoires in COVID-19. This CDR3 contains 15 residues. Deletions cut 0 bases from V and 5 bases from J, with 13 bases between. Germline loops: CDR1 MGHRA, CDR2 YSYEKL. Assay used: immunoSEQ multiplex PCR; TCRdb lists only in-frame clones, some missing. The sample holds hundreds of thousands of clones, roughly 87% seen once. This receptor was obtained from a woman in her thirties or forties with acute COVID-19. The sequencing sample was made of PBMCs or T cells enriched from blood (not recorded which). This chain links TRBV4-1 with TRBJ2-5; D is possibly TRBD2 (7 bases). CDR3 bases: TGCGCCAGCAGCCAAGAAGGGGGAGCGGGGGAGACCCAGTACTTC. This encodes CASSQEGGAGETQYF.